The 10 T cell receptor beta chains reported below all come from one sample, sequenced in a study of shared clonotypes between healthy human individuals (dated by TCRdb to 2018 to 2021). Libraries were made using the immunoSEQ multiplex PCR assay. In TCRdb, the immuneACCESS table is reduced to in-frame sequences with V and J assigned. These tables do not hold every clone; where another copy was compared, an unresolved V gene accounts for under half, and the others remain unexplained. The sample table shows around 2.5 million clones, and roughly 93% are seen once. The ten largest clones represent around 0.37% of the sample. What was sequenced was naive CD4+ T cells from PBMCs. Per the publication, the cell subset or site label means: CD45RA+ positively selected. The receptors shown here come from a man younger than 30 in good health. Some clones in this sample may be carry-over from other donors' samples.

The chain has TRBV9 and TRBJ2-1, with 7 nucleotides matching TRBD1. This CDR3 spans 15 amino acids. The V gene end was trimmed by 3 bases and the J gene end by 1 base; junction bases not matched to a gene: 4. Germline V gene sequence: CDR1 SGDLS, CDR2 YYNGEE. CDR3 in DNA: TGTGCCAGCAGCGATACAGGGGCTTCCTACAATGAGCAGTTCTTC. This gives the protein CASSDTGASYNEQFF. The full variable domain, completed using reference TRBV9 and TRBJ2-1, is DSGVTQTPKHLITATGQRVTLRCSPRSGDLSVYWYQQSLDQGLQFLIQYYNGEERAKGNILERFSAQQFPDLHSELNLSSLELGDSALYFCASSDTGASYNEQFFGPGTRLTVL.

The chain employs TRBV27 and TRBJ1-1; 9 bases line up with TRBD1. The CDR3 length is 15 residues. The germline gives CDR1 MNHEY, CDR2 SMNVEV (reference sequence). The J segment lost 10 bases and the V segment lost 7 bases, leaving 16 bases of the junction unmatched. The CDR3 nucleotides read TGTGCCAGCAACAGGAGGGGACAGGGTCCGGAGGGAGCTTTCTTT. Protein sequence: CASNRRGQGPEGAFF.

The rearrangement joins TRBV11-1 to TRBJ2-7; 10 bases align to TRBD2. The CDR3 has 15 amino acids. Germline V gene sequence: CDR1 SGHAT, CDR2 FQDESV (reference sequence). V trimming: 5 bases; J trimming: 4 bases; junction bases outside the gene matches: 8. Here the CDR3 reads CASSPAGLASYEQYF. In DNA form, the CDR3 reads TGTGCCAGCAGCCCAGCGGGACTAGCGAGTTACGAGCAGTACTTC. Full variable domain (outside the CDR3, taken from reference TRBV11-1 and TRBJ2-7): EAEVAQSPRYKITEKSQAVAFWCDPISGHATLYWYRQILGQGPELLVQFQDESVVDDSQLPKDRFSAERLKGVDSTLKIQPAELGDSAMYLCASSPAGLASYEQYFGPGTRLTVT.

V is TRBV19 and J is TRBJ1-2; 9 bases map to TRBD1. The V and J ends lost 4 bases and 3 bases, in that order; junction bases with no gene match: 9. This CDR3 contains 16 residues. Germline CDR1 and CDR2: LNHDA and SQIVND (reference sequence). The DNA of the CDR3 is TGTGCCAGTAGTAAAAACCCACAGGGGGCGGACTATGGCTACACCTTC. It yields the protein CASSKNPQGADYGYTF.

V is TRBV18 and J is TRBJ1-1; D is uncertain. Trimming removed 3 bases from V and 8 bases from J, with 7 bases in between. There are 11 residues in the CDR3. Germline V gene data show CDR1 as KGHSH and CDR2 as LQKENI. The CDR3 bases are TGTGCCAGCTCACCGGGGTGGGAAGCTTTCTTT. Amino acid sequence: CASSPGWEAFF. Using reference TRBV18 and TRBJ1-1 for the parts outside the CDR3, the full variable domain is NAGVMQNPRHLVRRRGQEARLRCSPMKGHSHVYWYRQLPEEGLKFMVYLQKENIIDESGMPKERFSAEFPKEGPSILRIQQVVRGDSAAYFCASSPGWEAFFGQGTRLTVV.

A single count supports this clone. The CDR3 sequence is CSVLYEQYF. The CDR3 coding sequence is TGCAGCGTTCTCTACGAGCAGTACTTC. The chain has TRBV29-1 and TRBJ2-7; no clear D gene. Germline assignment: CDR1 SQVTM and CDR2 ANQGSEA. The germline V and J ends were trimmed by 5 bases and 3 bases, with 2 bases remaining between them. The CDR3 spans 9 residues.

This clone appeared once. CDR3 bases: TGCGCCAGCAGCCAACAACCCCCGGCCAGGACAACGTACCAAGAGACCCAGTACTTC. It encodes CASSQQPPARTTYQETQYF. The chain has TRBV4-1 and TRBJ2-5; D might be TRBD1 (5 bases). The CDR3 is made up of 19 amino acids. Germline V gene lookup returns CDR1 MGHRA and CDR2 YSYEKL. V was trimmed by 2 bases and J by 0 bases, leaving 22 bases between them.

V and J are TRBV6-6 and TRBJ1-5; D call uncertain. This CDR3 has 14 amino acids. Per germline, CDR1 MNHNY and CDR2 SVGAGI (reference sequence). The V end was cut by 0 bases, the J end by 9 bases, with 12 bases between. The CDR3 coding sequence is TGTGCCAGCAGTTACTCAGGTACCGGGCGGCCCCAGCATTTT. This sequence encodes CASSYSGTGRPQHF.

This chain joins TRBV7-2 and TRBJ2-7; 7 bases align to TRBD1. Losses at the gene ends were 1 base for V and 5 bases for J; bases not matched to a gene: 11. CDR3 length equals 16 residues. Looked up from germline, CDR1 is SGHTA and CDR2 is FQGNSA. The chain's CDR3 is CASSLEFIRDRDEQYF. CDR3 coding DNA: TGTGCCAGCAGCTTAGAGTTCATTAGGGACAGAGACGAGCAGTACTTC.

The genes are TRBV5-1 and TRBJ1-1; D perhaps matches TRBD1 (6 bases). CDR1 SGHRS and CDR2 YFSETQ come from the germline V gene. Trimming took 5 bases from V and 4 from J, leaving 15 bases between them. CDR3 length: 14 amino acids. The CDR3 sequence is CASRRTGGFTEAFF. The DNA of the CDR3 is TGCGCCAGCAGACGAACGGGGGGCTTCACTGAAGCTTTCTTT.